This T cell receptor (beta chain) is from a study of blood T cells in healthy people across ages. The length of the CDR3 is 17 residues. Germline CDR1 SEHNR, CDR2 FQNEAQ (reference sequence). V was cut by 6 bases and J by 0 bases, with 18 bases left in between. Combining a sample-barcoded 5' primer with a J-beta primer mix, a second PCR ran for roughly 7 to 12 cycles. TCRdb re-analysed the 5' RACE reads in MiXCR, keeping a single row per CDR3 protein. The sample has roughly 730,000 distinct CDR3 sequences; roughly three fifths are singletons. This receptor was taken from a middle-aged man in good health. This chain joins TRBV7-9 and TRBJ2-1, with D perhaps given as TRBD1 or TRBD2 (5 bases each). The sequencing sample was made of blood. In DNA, the CDR3 is TGTGCCAGCAGTTGGGACCCTGACTACTTCTCCTACAATGAGCAGTTCTTC. Its protein product is CASSWDPDYFSYNEQFF.